The source of this T cell receptor beta chain is a study of cytomegalovirus exposure and HLA in healthy donors. For this clone: Its antigen remains unidentified.

Amplification used 60 Vbeta primers and 13 Jbeta primers. The repertoire was sequenced with immunoSEQ multiplex PCR; TCRdb's copy has only in-frame clones and lacks some. The sample includes roughly 150,000 clones, around 80% seen only once; the top ten take roughly 1.5%. V lost 7 bases and J lost 4, with 10 bases in between. The CDR3 runs 12 residues. CDR1 MDHEN and CDR2 SYDVKM come from the germline V gene. Study observations and caveats: The study carried out a later analysis of TCR beta sequences. It associated around 17,000 of them with specific HLA alleles at a false discovery rate of 0.05.

The chain joins TRBV28 to TRBJ1-2; D remains unclear. Material for sequencing was PBMCs. This TCR was sampled from a man between 35 and 55 years old in good health and CMV-seronegative. CDR3 loop: CASTNGPYGYTF. The CDR3 nucleotides read TGTGCCAGCACCAATGGGCCCTATGGCTACACCTTC.